The clone carrying this T cell receptor (beta chain) was observed once. Antigen specificity is unknown. An assay was performed, and its level was deep. For each subset, genomic DNA was distributed in equal portions over several immunoSEQ plates. Here immunoSEQ multiplex PCR was the method, and the copy in TCRdb shows in-frame clones only, minus some. The sample lists roughly 2 million clones, around 96% seen once, with 1% to 1.3% in the top ten. Naive CD8 cells lacked CD45RO and underwent positive selection for CCR7, leaving out terminally differentiated effector memory CD45RA+ cells. Trimming removed 0 bases at V and 1 base at J, with 14 bases between. This CDR3 has 17 amino acids. Germline values: CDR1 MGHRA, CDR2 YSYEKL. This sample stems from a study of shared clonotypes between healthy human individuals. About the study: Per donor, CD8 memory used one plate, CD8 naive used two, CD4 memory used three and CD4 naive used three.

Study findings and constraints: Rarefaction analysis demonstrated incomplete sorted-subset sequencing notwithstanding large depth.

The material sequenced was naive CD8+ T cells sorted from blood. The receptor's source is a man aged 18 to 30 in good health. The chain joins TRBV4-1 to TRBJ2-3; D is possibly TRBD2 (6 bases). Here the CDR3 DNA reads TGCGCCAGCAGCCAAGATCCTGGAGGGGTCGGCACAGATACGCAGTATTTT. Translated, it gives CASSQDPGGVGTDTQYF.